This TCR beta chain was profiled in a study of shared clonotypes between healthy human individuals. Regarding the study as a whole: Clonotypes shared by all four sorted-subset donors had higher generation probabilities than non-shared clonotypes. Large sequencing depth failed to make sorted-subset sequencing complete, rarefaction showed.

Each PCR replicate from the sorted subsets contained roughly 210 ng DNA, which is tens of thousands of T cell genomes. TCRdb keeps only in-frame clones here, not all; method: immunoSEQ multiplex PCR. Seen here are about 730,000 clones, around 77% observed once, and the top ten hold under 2%. As to this clone: The antigen remains undetermined.

Trimming took 6 bases from V and 6 from J; bases not matched to a gene: 11. CDR3 length: 15 amino acids. The V gene's germline CDR1 is MNHNY and CDR2 SVGAGI (reference sequence). Sequencing was done on a sample of memory CD4+ T cells sorted from blood. Subset denoted: CD45RA-negative fraction. The J gene is TRBJ2-3, the V gene TRBV6-6, with 8 bases aligning to TRBD2. The clonotype originates from a woman in her thirties in good health. The CDR3: CASSKAGTSKDTQYF. The CDR3 bases are TGTGCCAGCAGCAAGGCCGGGACTAGTAAGGATACGCAGTATTTT.